This T cell receptor (beta chain) was found in a study of blood T cell repertoires in COVID-19. On the study more broadly: Researchers got acute and convalescent COVID-19 samples from the United States, Italy and Spain. T cells, B-cell-depleted T cells, or PBMCs supplied cDNA or gDNA.

This clone was recorded only once. This CDR3 is built from 13 residues. V gave up 4 bases and J gave up 8 bases, with 12 bases separating them. The germline gives CDR1 LGHNA, CDR2 YSLEER. How the authors handled the data: Reference gene primer amplification in the assay estimated nucleated cell counts. TCRdb's table, derived via immunoSEQ multiplex PCR, lists solely in-frame clones and lacks some. The DNA was the basis for D and trimming; V, J and clone size are from that table. The sample records under 200,000 clones, about 85% being singletons. The Seattle patients, enrolled during active infection, were followed longitudinally.

The gene calls are TRBV4-3 and TRBJ2-1, with D possibly being TRBD2 (6 bases). The sequenced sample consisted of peripheral blood. This clonotype was obtained from a woman between 45 and 65 years old with COVID-19, enrolled during active disease. CDR3 protein: CASSRERVDEQFF. The CDR3 DNA is TGCGCCAGCAGCCGCGAGCGGGTGGATGAGCAGTTCTTC.